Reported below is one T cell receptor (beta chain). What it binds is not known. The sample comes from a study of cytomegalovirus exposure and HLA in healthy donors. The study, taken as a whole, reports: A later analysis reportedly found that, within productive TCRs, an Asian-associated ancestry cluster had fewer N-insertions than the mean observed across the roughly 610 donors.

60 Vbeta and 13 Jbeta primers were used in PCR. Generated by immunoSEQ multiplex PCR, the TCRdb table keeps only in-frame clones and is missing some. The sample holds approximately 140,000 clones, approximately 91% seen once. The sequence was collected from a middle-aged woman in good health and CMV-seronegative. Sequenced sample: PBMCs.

The DNA of the CDR3 is TGTGCCAGCAGCCTACAGGGCGAAGGATACGAGCAGTACTTC. It codes for CASSLQGEGYEQYF. This rearrangement joins TRBV2 to TRBJ2-5; TRBD1 is a possible D gene (6 bases). The J call is uncertain, as TRBJ2-7 better fits the DNA end. The CDR3 contains 14 residues. Germline lookup yields CDR1 SNHLY and CDR2 FYNNEI.